A single sample gave rise to the 19 T cell receptor beta chains below, sequenced in a study of Ad26.COV2.S vaccination and SARS-CoV-2 variants. The sample's treatment: over 15 received Ad26.COV2.S at low or high dose, single or two shots; five or six received placebo; per-sample allocation not given. Sample collection was performed on day 63 after the first vaccine or placebo injection. The repertoire was sequenced with immunoSEQ multiplex PCR; TCRdb's copy has only in-frame clones and lacks some. The sample consists of about 350,000 clones, 85% of them appearing once. The sample was peripheral blood, taken in a trial of Ad26.COV2.S vaccine versus placebo. The receptor source for this set is a person between 18 and 60 years old who received the Ad26.COV2.S COVID-19 vaccine or a placebo.

The chain links TRBV6-1 to TRBJ2-3; tentatively, D is TRBD1 (5 bases). The CDR3 is 16 amino acids. Germline V gives CDR1 MNHNS, CDR2 SASEGT. The V end lost 1 base, the J end lost 1 base, and 12 bases lay between the germline ends. CDR3 in DNA: TGTGCCAGCAGTGAAGGGTACAGGTCCGGCACAGATACGCAGTATTTT. Its translation: CASSEGYRSGTDTQYF.

The genes are TRBV19 and TRBJ2-5; 7 bases line up with TRBD1. CDR1 and CDR2 (germline): LNHDA, SQIVND (reference sequence). J was trimmed by 4 bases and V by 5 bases; bases with no gene match: 7. The CDR3 is 14 amino acids. The CDR3 DNA is TGTGCCAGTAGTCCCGACAGGGCGGGAGAGACCCAGTACTTC. It translates to CASSPDRAGETQYF.

The V and J genes are TRBV5-1 and TRBJ2-1; 9 bases align to TRBD2. Unmatched junction bases numbered 2, after V lost 4 bases and J lost 3 bases. Germline V gene lookup returns CDR1 SGHRS and CDR2 YFSETQ. The CDR3 has 14 residues. This CDR3 reads CASSRSGGYNEQFF. CDR3 coding DNA: TGCGCCAGCAGCCGTAGCGGGGGCTACAATGAGCAGTTCTTC.

CDR3 amino acids: CASSPVRNTEAFF. The CDR3 coding sequence is TGTGCCAGCAGCCCTGTCAGGAACACTGAAGCTTTCTTT. The rearrangement uses TRBV14 and TRBJ1-1; D remains ambiguous. Germline V lookup: CDR1 SGHDN, CDR2 FVKESK. The CDR3 is made up of 13 amino acids. Trimming shortened V by 4 bases and J by 1 base, and 7 bases separated the two germline ends.

The chain employs TRBV28 and TRBJ2-1; D is unresolved. The CDR3 contains 15 residues. The germline CDR1 and CDR2 sequences are MDHEN and SYDVKM. Trimming took 6 bases from V and 5 from J, leaving 17 bases between them. The CDR3 nucleotides are TGTGCCAGCAGCCCTCGCTGGACCGAAGACAATGAGCAGTTCTTC. Its protein is CASSPRWTEDNEQFF. Full variable domain (outside the CDR3, taken from reference TRBV28 and TRBJ2-1): DVKVTQSSRYLVKRTGEKVFLECVQDMDHENMFWYRQDPGLGLRLIYFSYDVKMKEKGDIPEGYSVSREKKERFSLILESASTNQTSMYLCASSPRWTEDNEQFFGPGTRLTVL.

As to this clone: At one end, the junction sequence differs from germline, possibly due to a read error. In DNA, the CDR3 is TGTGCTAGCAGCGACGGATACTATGGCTACACCTTC. Translation gives CASSDGYYGYTF. This rearrangement joins TRBV7-7 to TRBJ1-2; no definite D call. The germline V gene encodes CDR1 SSHAT and CDR2 FNYEAQ (reference sequence). The CDR3 has 12 residues.

V is TRBV28 and J is TRBJ2-5, with 10 bases fitting TRBD2. With V trimmed by 6 bases and J by 4 bases, 11 bases remained unmatched. CDR1 and CDR2 (germline): MDHEN, SYDVKM. The length of the CDR3 is 16 residues. The CDR3: CASRPSGSGRRETQYF. Here the CDR3 DNA reads TGTGCCAGCAGGCCTTCGGGTAGCGGGAGGAGAGAGACCCAGTACTTC.

The V call is TRBV15, the J call TRBJ1-3; tentative D call: TRBD1 (5 bases). CDR1 LNHNV and CDR2 YYDKDF come from the germline V gene (reference sequence). V was pared by 1 base and J by 4 bases, with 14 bases between. The CDR3 contains 16 residues. The CDR3 DNA reads as TGTGCCACCAGCAGAGGGGGAGGGGAACCAGGAAACACCATATATTTT. This translates into CATSRGGGEPGNTIYF.

The chain links TRBV20-1 to TRBJ2-1, with 8 nucleotides matching TRBD1. The V gene's germline CDR1 is DFQATT and CDR2 SNEGSKA (reference sequence). The CDR3 runs to 12 residues. V shed 3 bases, J shed 6 bases, and the junction held 1 base outside the gene matches. CDR3: CSASGQGNEQFF. CDR3 in DNA: TGCAGTGCTAGTGGACAGGGCAATGAGCAGTTCTTC.

A single count supports this clone. The V call is TRBV28, the J call TRBJ2-3; 9 bases fit TRBD1. V lost 5 bases to trimming and J lost 2 bases; unmatched junction nucleotides: 2. In germline, CDR1 is MDHEN, CDR2 SYDVKM. This CDR3 is 14 amino acids long. CDR3: CASSRDRATDTQYF. The DNA of the CDR3 is TGTGCCAGCAGTCGGGACAGGGCCACAGATACGCAGTATTTT.

This chain uses TRBV7-9 with TRBJ1-2; unclear D gene. V was trimmed by 3 bases and J by 5 bases, leaving 7 bases between them. This CDR3 comprises 12 residues. CDR1 is SEHNR, CDR2 FQNEAQ, per germline (reference sequence). The CDR3: CASSFDEYGYTF. The CDR3, as DNA: TGTGCCAGCAGCTTTGACGAATATGGCTACACCTTC.

The chain couples TRBV7-6 to TRBJ2-5, with TRBD1 as a possible D gene (6 bases). This CDR3 is built from 12 residues. CDR1 SGHVS and CDR2 FNYEAQ come from the germline V gene. The germline V and J ends were trimmed by 3 bases and 7 bases, with 9 bases remaining between them. The CDR3 spells CASSFATGTQYF. The CDR3 nucleotides read TGTGCCAGCAGCTTTGCGACAGGGACCCAGTACTTC.

This rearrangement joins TRBV28 to TRBJ2-5, with D perhaps assigned TRBD1 or TRBD2 (5 bases each). Germline CDR1 and CDR2: MDHEN and SYDVKM. The CDR3 length is 16 residues. V was clipped by 6 bases and J by 1 base, with 18 bases between them. The CDR3 sequence is CASRTLGRNFQETQYF. The CDR3 DNA sequence: TGTGCCAGCAGAACGTTGGGACGGAATTTCCAAGAGACCCAGTACTTC.

This chain links TRBV7-2 with TRBJ2-7, with 11 bases that match TRBD1. This CDR3 has 15 amino acids. The germline V gene encodes CDR1 SGHTA and CDR2 FQGNSA. V lost 5 bases and J lost 4; bases outside the gene matches: 7. Here the CDR3 DNA reads TGTGCCAGCAGCGCACTAGGACAGGGGGCTTACGAGCAGTACTTC. It encodes CASSALGQGAYEQYF.

The V gene is TRBV12-3 or TRBV12-4, the J gene TRBJ2-1; D could derive from TRBD1 or TRBD2 (5 bases each). V lost 4 bases and J lost 15, with 19 bases in between. This CDR3 is built from 13 residues. The CDR3 DNA follows: TGTGCCAGCAGTTCCCAGCAAGGGGACCAGGGGTTCTTC. It specifies CASSSQQGDQGFF.

The rearrangement joins TRBV6-2 or TRBV6-3 to TRBJ1-1; 10 nucleotides line up with TRBD1. The CDR3 sequence is 15 residues long. Germline V lookup: CDR1 MNHEY, CDR2 SVGEGT. The J segment lost 5 bases and the V segment lost 7 bases, leaving 10 bases of the junction unmatched. The CDR3 region is CASIPGQGEGTEAFF. CDR3 nucleotide sequence: TGTGCCAGCATCCCCGGACAGGGGGAAGGGACTGAAGCTTTCTTT.

This clone came up a few times. The chain joins TRBV4-3 to TRBJ1-2; 8 positions match TRBD1. Trimming cost V 3 bases and J 4 bases; bases outside gene matches: 1. This CDR3 has 13 amino acids. The germline V gene encodes CDR1 LGHNA and CDR2 YSLEER. DNA of the CDR3: TGCGCCAGCAGCCACGGGACAGGCTATGGCTACACCTTC. Translation gives CASSHGTGYGYTF.

A few counts support this clone. The chain couples TRBV5-1 to TRBJ2-1, with TRBD2 as a possible D gene (5 bases). The ends were cut back, 0 bases at V and 8 bases at J, with 6 bases in the middle. Looked up from germline, CDR1 is SGHRS and CDR2 is YFSETQ. The CDR3 covers 12 residues. In DNA, the CDR3 is TGCGCCAGCAGCTTGGGCGGGCATGAGCAGTTCTTC. Translation gives CASSLGGHEQFF.

The chain recombines TRBV27 with TRBJ2-7; 10 positions match TRBD1. This CDR3 comprises 14 residues. Germline V gives CDR1 MNHEY, CDR2 SMNVEV (reference sequence). V shed 5 bases, J shed 4 bases, and the junction held 5 bases outside the gene matches. The CDR3 spells CASSGGDRGYEQYF. The CDR3 DNA reads TGTGCCAGCAGTGGCGGGGACAGGGGTTACGAGCAGTACTTC.